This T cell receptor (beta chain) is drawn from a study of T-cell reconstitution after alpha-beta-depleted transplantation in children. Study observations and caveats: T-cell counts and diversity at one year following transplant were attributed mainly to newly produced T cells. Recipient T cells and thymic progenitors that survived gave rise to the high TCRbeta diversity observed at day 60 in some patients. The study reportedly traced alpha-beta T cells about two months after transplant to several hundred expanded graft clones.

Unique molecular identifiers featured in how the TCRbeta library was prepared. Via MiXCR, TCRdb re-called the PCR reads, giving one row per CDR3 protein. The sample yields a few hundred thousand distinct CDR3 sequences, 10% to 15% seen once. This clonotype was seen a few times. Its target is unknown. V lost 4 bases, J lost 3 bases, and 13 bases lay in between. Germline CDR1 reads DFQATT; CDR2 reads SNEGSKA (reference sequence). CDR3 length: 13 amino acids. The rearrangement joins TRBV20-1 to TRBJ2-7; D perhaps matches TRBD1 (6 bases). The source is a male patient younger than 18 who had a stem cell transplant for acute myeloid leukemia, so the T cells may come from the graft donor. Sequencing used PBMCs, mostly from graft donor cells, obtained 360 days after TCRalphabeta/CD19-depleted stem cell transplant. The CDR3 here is CSAIGTYLYEQYF. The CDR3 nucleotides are TGCAGTGCTATTGGGACATACCTCTACGAGCAGTACTTC.